The next 10 T cell receptor beta chains were all read from a single sample in a study of T cells in Graves' hyperthyroidism and ophthalmopathy. Amplified TCR beta CDR3 regions derived from RNA transcripts. Initially, a first-round RT-PCR of the TCR CDR3 employed the HTBI primer set. Each CDR3 protein is one row after TCRdb ran MiXCR on the multiplex PCR reads. The table records 600,000 to 750,000 distinct CDR3 sequences, roughly a sixth of them present only once. Input material: blood. The receptors stem from a man aged 50-59 years with Graves' hyperthyroidism.

This clonotype was found a few times. This rearrangement joins TRBV7-2 to TRBJ2-1; D gene ambiguous. The CDR3 has 12 amino acids. With 1 base removed from V and 10 bases from J, the gap between germline ends came to 8 bases. Germline V gene sequence: CDR1 SGHTA, CDR2 FQGNSA. CDR3 region: CASSLGRVEQFF. Written as DNA, the CDR3 is TGTGCCAGCAGCTTAGGGAGAGTGGAGCAGTTCTTC. The variable domain in full, with the rest retrieved from reference TRBV7-2 and TRBJ2-1, is GAGVSQSPSNKVTEKGKDVELRCDPISGHTALYWYRQSLGQGLEFLIYFQGNSAPDKSGLPSDRFSAERTGGSVSTLTIQRTQQEDSAVYLCASSLGRVEQFFGPGTRLTVL.

In this sample, this clonotype turned up a few times. The chain recombines TRBV30 with TRBJ2-3; D uncertain. V was shortened by 4 bases and J by 2 bases, with 10 bases between the two germline ends. CDR3 length: 13 residues. Germline loops: CDR1 GTSNPN, CDR2 SVGIG (reference sequence). The DNA for the CDR3 is TGTGCCTGGACTCTAACTATCACAGATACGCAGTATTTT. Its translation is CAWTLTITDTQYF.

This clonotype was seen many times. In nucleotides, the CDR3 is TGTGCCACCGGGCCCGGGGCGGGAGGGCCCTCAGATACGCAGTATTTT. It encodes CATGPGAGGPSDTQYF. The genes are TRBV15 and TRBJ2-3; 9 positions agree with TRBD2. CDR1 is LNHNV and CDR2 is YYDKDF in the germline V gene (reference sequence). With 8 bases clipped from V and 4 bases from J, the junction kept 13 bases outside the gene matches. The CDR3 runs to 16 residues.

This clonotype occurred many times. This chain uses TRBV18 with TRBJ2-3, with 8 positions matching TRBD2. J lost 3 bases, V lost 4 bases, and 6 bases had no gene match. The CDR3 has 15 amino acids. Germline V gives CDR1 KGHSH, CDR2 LQKENI. CDR3 nucleotide sequence: TGTGCCAGCTCACTACAAGCGGGAGAGACAGATACGCAGTATTTT. Its protein product is CASSLQAGETDTQYF.

Here the CDR3 reads CASIVAGNTDTQYF. As DNA, the CDR3 is TGTGCCAGCATTGTGGCAGGGAACACAGATACGCAGTATTTT. This chain joins TRBV7-9 and TRBJ2-3; TRBD1 might be the D (5 bases). Germline lookup yields CDR1 SEHNR and CDR2 FQNEAQ (reference sequence). With 7 bases removed from V and 2 bases from J, the gap between germline ends came to 13 bases. This CDR3 has 14 amino acids. The full variable domain, its missing parts supplied by reference TRBV7-9 and TRBJ2-3, is DTGVSQNPRHKITKRGQNVTFRCDPISEHNRLYWYRQTLGQGPEFLTYFQNEAQLEKSRLLSDRFSAERPKGSFSTLEIQRTEQGDSAMYLCASIVAGNTDTQYFGPGTRLTVL.

The chain carries TRBV28 and TRBJ1-5; 7 bases are a match to TRBD1. Germline lookup yields CDR1 MDHEN and CDR2 SYDVKM. Trimming took 5 bases from V and 4 from J; bases not matched to a gene: 2. This CDR3 is built from 13 residues. The CDR3 protein is CASSNRGNQPQHF. As DNA, the CDR3 is TGTGCCAGCAGTAACAGGGGAAATCAGCCCCAGCATTTT.

The chain combines TRBV6-1 with TRBJ2-6, with D uncertain. The ends were cut back, 4 bases at V and 4 bases at J, with 5 bases in the middle. This CDR3 has 13 amino acids. Germline V lookup: CDR1 MNHNS, CDR2 SASEGT. CDR3 in amino acids: CASSALGANVLTF. Here the CDR3 DNA reads TGTGCCAGCAGTGCCTTAGGGGCCAACGTCCTGACTTTC.

There are many counts of this clonotype. V and J are TRBV6-1 and TRBJ2-5; possibly TRBD1 or TRBD2 for D (5 bases each). Trimming stripped 7 bases from V and 2 bases from J, with 17 bases between. The CDR3 loop spans 15 amino acids. CDR1 is MNHNS and CDR2 is SASEGT in the germline V gene. CDR3 coding DNA: TGTGCCAGCAAGCGAGGGGCAGTTCTTCAAGAGACCCAGTACTTC. Translating gives CASKRGAVLQETQYF.

J is TRBJ2-5 and V is TRBV15; D is ambiguous. Germline V gives CDR1 LNHNV, CDR2 YYDKDF (reference sequence). V was cut by 5 bases and J by 1 base, with 11 bases left in between. The CDR3 spans 14 residues. The CDR3 DNA reads as TGTGCCACCAGCCCAGCTACACCCCAAGAGACCCAGTACTTC. Protein sequence: CATSPATPQETQYF.

This clonotype has a handful of counts. This chain uses TRBV28 with TRBJ2-2; a weak D match, TRBD1 (5 bases). Germline CDR1 reads MDHEN; CDR2 reads SYDVKM. Trimming stripped 0 bases from V and 0 bases from J, with 8 bases between. This CDR3 has 16 amino acids. The CDR3 bases are TGTGCCAGCAGTTTATGGGACATCGCGAACACCGGGGAGCTGTTTTTT. Translating gives CASSLWDIANTGELFF.